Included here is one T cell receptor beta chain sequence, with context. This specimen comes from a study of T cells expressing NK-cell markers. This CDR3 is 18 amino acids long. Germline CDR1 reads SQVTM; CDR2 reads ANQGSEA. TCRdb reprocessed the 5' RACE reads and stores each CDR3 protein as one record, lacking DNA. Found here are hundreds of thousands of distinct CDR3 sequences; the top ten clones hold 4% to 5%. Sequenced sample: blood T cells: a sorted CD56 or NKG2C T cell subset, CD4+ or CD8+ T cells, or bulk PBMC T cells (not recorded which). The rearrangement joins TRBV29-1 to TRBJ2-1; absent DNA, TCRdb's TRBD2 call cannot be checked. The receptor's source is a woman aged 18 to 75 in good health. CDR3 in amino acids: CSVTGGLAGLKAYNEQFF.